A single sample is the source of the 4 T cell receptor beta chains below, sequenced in a study of T cells after yellow fever vaccination (dated by TCRdb to between 2018 and 2021). The treatment or condition label on this specimen signifies: live attenuated yellow fever vaccine strain. The library was built by means of 5' RACE. TCRdb shows the sequencer as Illumina HiSeq 2500. TCRdb reprocessed the public reads (quality trimming at Q25 with fastp, clone calling with MiXCR) and kept in-frame beta chains. Under each unique CDR3 protein, matching rows form one entry showing the most common genes and DNA. This sample lists roughly 100,000 distinct CDR3 sequences; around 9.8% were detected once. The ten top clones hold over 15% of the sample. Sequencing was performed on CD8+ T cells not binding an NS4B(214-222) dextramer, sorted from PBMCs, taken approximately 15 days after the first yellow fever vaccination. According to the study, the label for this sample's cell subset or site signals: NS4B epitope dextramer-negative CD8 T cells. These receptors originate from a man younger than 35 who received the YFV17D yellow fever vaccine.

The V and J genes are TRBV4-2 and TRBJ2-2; TRBD2 might be the D (5 bases). Trimming cost V 4 bases and J 9 bases, with 15 bases left between them. CDR1 is LGHNA and CDR2 is YNFKEQ in the germline V gene. The CDR3 has 14 amino acids. CDR3 coding DNA: TGTGCCAGCAGCCCCGGGATGCACTGTTGGGAGCTGTTTTTT. Translating it yields CASSPGMHCWELFF.

This clonotype has more than one count but fewer than ten. This chain links TRBV7-9 with TRBJ2-3; D remains unclear. Germline V gene sequence: CDR1 SEHNR, CDR2 FQNEAQ (reference sequence). CDR3 length: 17 amino acids. The V end lost 0 bases, the J end lost 2 bases, and 15 bases lay between the germline ends. The CDR3 loop is CASSLAPGYLITDTQYF. DNA of the CDR3: TGTGCCAGCAGCTTAGCACCGGGCTACTTGATCACAGATACGCAGTATTTT. The full variable domain, completed using reference TRBV7-9 and TRBJ2-3, is DTGVSQNPRHKITKRGQNVTFRCDPISEHNRLYWYRQTLGQGPEFLTYFQNEAQLEKSRLLSDRFSAERPKGSFSTLEIQRTEQGDSAMYLCASSLAPGYLITDTQYFGPGTRLTVL.

There are many counts of this clonotype. The chain links TRBV4-3 to TRBJ1-5; unclear D gene. Germline V gene lookup returns CDR1 LGHNA and CDR2 YSLEER. The CDR3 covers 15 residues. V was pared by 0 bases and J by 7 bases, with 13 bases between. Here the CDR3 DNA reads TGCGCCAGCAGCCAAGACCAAGGATTGCAGCAGCCCCAGCATTTT. Its translation: CASSQDQGLQQPQHF.

This clonotype came up a few times. V is TRBV7-9 and J is TRBJ2-7, with a weak D call TRBD2 (5 bases). This CDR3 comprises 15 residues. Trimming removed 1 base at V and 3 bases at J, with 13 bases between. Germline CDR1 SEHNR, CDR2 FQNEAQ (reference sequence). CDR3 sequence reads: CASSLGGTGNYEQYF. CDR3 DNA: TGTGCCAGCAGCTTAGGAGGCACGGGAAACTACGAGCAGTACTTC.